These 21 T cell receptor beta chains came from one sample sequenced in a study of spatial heterogeneity in lung cancer. Each CDR3 protein is one row after TCRdb ran MiXCR on the 5' RACE reads. The data contain over 50,000 distinct CDR3 sequences, nearly 6.5% of them singletons. Time point given: sample taken at primary tumor resection. Sequences were derived from PBMCs, sampled at surgery. These receptors were collected from a female donor with early-stage non-small cell lung cancer.

This clonotype was recorded many times. The genes are TRBV19 and TRBJ2-7, with D perhaps TRBD2 (5 bases). Trimming stripped 3 bases from V and 5 bases from J, with 14 bases between. Germline V gene lookup returns CDR1 LNHDA and CDR2 SQIVND (reference sequence). CDR3 length equals 14 residues. DNA for the CDR3: TGTGCCAGTAGTATTAAGGCTAGCATCCACGAGCAGTACTTC. It encodes CASSIKASIHEQYF.

This clonotype was seen only a few times. This chain joins TRBV12-3 or TRBV12-4 and TRBJ1-1; the match to TRBD1 covers 7 bases. V lost 5 bases to trimming and J lost 5 bases; unmatched junction nucleotides: 8. The CDR3 has 14 amino acids. As DNA, the CDR3 is TGTGCCAGCAGTCATTCAGGGGGGCGGACTGAAGCTTTCTTT. Protein: CASSHSGGRTEAFF.

This clonotype came up many times. The chain combines TRBV2 with TRBJ2-7; 8 bases agree with TRBD1. The CDR3 covers 13 residues. Looked up from germline, CDR1 is SNHLY and CDR2 is FYNNEI. V shed 3 bases, J shed 7 bases, and the junction held 5 bases outside the gene matches. The CDR3 spells CASSDRGLGEQYF. Here the CDR3 DNA reads TGTGCCAGCAGTGACAGGGGGCTGGGTGAGCAGTACTTC.

This clonotype has a count of ten or more. This chain connects TRBV5-1 to TRBJ2-3; 7 bases agree with TRBD1. Germline V gene sequence: CDR1 SGHRS, CDR2 YFSETQ. V dropped 0 bases and J dropped 2; count of bases not matched to a gene: 3. The CDR3 has 15 residues. CDR3 nucleotide sequence: TGCGCCAGCAGCTTGGGACAGGGCCTCACAGATACGCAGTATTTT. Its protein product is CASSLGQGLTDTQYF.

The table lists this clonotype with many counts. The V gene is TRBV7-6, the J gene TRBJ1-2; 10 positions match TRBD1. The CDR3 totals 20 residues. V trimming: 3 bases; J trimming: 4 bases; junction bases outside the gene matches: 20. Germline V CDR1 and CDR2: SGHVS, FNYEAQ. CDR3 nucleotides: TGTGCCAGCAGCTTGGCAGACCCCGGGACAGGGGCCTTCGGGGCCTATGGCTACACCTTC. Translating it yields CASSLADPGTGAFGAYGYTF.

This clonotype has a handful of counts. The chain carries TRBV20-1 and TRBJ2-7; tentatively, D is TRBD1 (5 bases). This CDR3 region has 14 residues. The germline CDR1 and CDR2 sequences are DFQATT and SNEGSKA (reference sequence). Trimming shortened V by 0 bases and J by 0 bases, and 9 bases separated the two germline ends. CDR3 sequence: CSARDREGSYEQYF. CDR3 sequence (DNA): TGCAGTGCTAGAGACAGGGAAGGCTCCTACGAGCAGTACTTC.

V is TRBV20-1 and J is TRBJ2-3; D could derive from TRBD1 or TRBD2 (6 bases each). Germline-derived CDR1 and CDR2 are DFQATT and SNEGSKA (reference sequence). V lost 5 bases, J lost 0 bases, and 24 bases lay in between. The CDR3 is 18 amino acids. The CDR3 region is CSAGGLGGAEKSTDTQYF. CDR3 DNA: TGCAGTGCTGGGGGGCTAGGTGGAGCGGAAAAAAGCACAGATACGCAGTATTTT.

This clonotype has a count of ten or more. The gene calls are TRBV15 and TRBJ2-7; 10 positions agree with TRBD1. Germline V CDR1 and CDR2: LNHNV, YYDKDF (reference sequence). CDR3 length: 15 amino acids. The junction had 7 bases not matched to a gene; V was cut back by 3 bases and J by 5 bases. CDR3 loop: CATSSDRDRGHEQYF. The DNA for the CDR3 is TGTGCCACCAGCAGCGACCGGGACAGGGGCCACGAGCAGTACTTC.

This clonotype was found many times. The gene calls are TRBV9 and TRBJ2-5; D ambiguous. The germline V and J ends were trimmed by 0 bases and 10 bases, with 16 bases remaining between them. Germline V gene sequence: CDR1 SGDLS, CDR2 YYNGEE. The CDR3 consists of 14 residues. This CDR3 reads CASSVGPSADRQYF. Written as DNA, the CDR3 is TGTGCCAGCAGCGTAGGTCCATCGGCGGATCGCCAGTACTTC. Based on the CDR3 plus reference TRBV9 and TRBJ2-5, the full variable domain is DSGVTQTPKHLITATGQRVTLRCSPRSGDLSVYWYQQSLDQGLQFLIQYYNGEERAKGNILERFSAQQFPDLHSELNLSSLELGDSALYFCASSVGPSADRQYFGPGTRLLVL.

This clonotype was seen many times. The gene calls are TRBV6-5 and TRBJ1-1, with TRBD1 identical over 8 bases. J was trimmed by 5 bases and V by 7 bases; bases with no gene match: 9. CDR1 and CDR2 (germline): MNHEY, SVGAGI. The CDR3 spans 14 residues. CDR3 amino acids: CASIPTGGETEAFF. DNA for the CDR3: TGTGCCAGCATTCCCACAGGGGGAGAAACTGAAGCTTTCTTT.

V gene TRBV3-1 combines with J gene TRBJ2-3; possible D gene TRBD1, 6 bases. Trimming took off 0 bases at V and 3 bases at J, with 13 bases between the two ends. The CDR3 consists of 16 residues. The germline gives CDR1 LGHDT, CDR2 YNNKEL (reference sequence). This chain's CDR3 is CASSQEGTGMTDTQYF. CDR3 DNA sequence: TGTGCCAGCAGCCAAGAGGGTACAGGGATGACAGATACGCAGTATTTT.

This clonotype was observed at least ten times. For the CDR3, the DNA is TGTGCCAGCAGCACCAGCCGCGGGGACTACAATGAGCAGTTCTTC. It codes for CASSTSRGDYNEQFF. V usage is TRBV7-3 and J usage is TRBJ2-1; D is possibly TRBD2 (6 bases). V lost 5 bases to trimming and J lost 3 bases, with 14 bases between them. The CDR3 runs to 15 residues. The germline V gene has CDR1 SGHTA and CDR2 FQGTGA.

There are a few counts of this clonotype. The J gene is TRBJ2-5, the V gene TRBV18, with 9 positions matching TRBD1. With V trimmed by 6 bases and J by 8 bases, 10 bases remained unmatched. Germline CDR1 KGHSH, CDR2 LQKENI. This CDR3 contains 14 residues. This CDR3 is CASSLEGTGGTQYF. DNA of the CDR3: TGTGCCAGCTCCCTGGAGGGCACAGGGGGCACCCAGTACTTC.

In this sample, this clonotype turned up many times. V usage is TRBV7-9 and J usage is TRBJ1-1, with 8 nucleotides matching TRBD1. The CDR3 contains 16 residues. V lost 2 bases and J lost 4; bases outside the gene matches: 9. Germline values: CDR1 SEHNR, CDR2 FQNEAQ (reference sequence). CDR3 sequence reads: CASSLWAGGDGTEAFF. In DNA form, the CDR3 reads TGTGCCAGCAGCTTATGGGCAGGGGGCGACGGCACTGAAGCTTTCTTT.

At least ten counts were recorded for this clonotype. CDR3 loop: CSYSGRGTSGSPDTQYF. The CDR3 region has the DNA TGCAGTTACTCCGGCCGAGGGACTAGCGGGAGTCCCGATACGCAGTATTTT. This chain uses TRBV20-1 with TRBJ2-3; 14 bases are a match to TRBD2. Germline V lookup: CDR1 DFQATT, CDR2 SNEGSKA (reference sequence). Germline trimming cut 8 bases from V and 6 bases from J; bases unmatched to any gene: 16. The CDR3 sequence is 17 residues long.

A few counts support this clonotype. This chain uses TRBV28 with TRBJ2-3; D gene uncertain. The V gene's germline CDR1 is MDHEN and CDR2 SYDVKM. The CDR3 covers 12 residues. V was cut by 6 bases and J by 11 bases, with 15 bases left in between. The CDR3 is CASSPDQSKQYF. DNA of the CDR3: TGTGCCAGCAGCCCGGACCAAAGCAAGCAGTATTTT.

J is TRBJ2-7 and V is TRBV6-1; D is possibly TRBD1 or TRBD2 (7 bases each). Germline lookup yields CDR1 MNHNS and CDR2 SASEGT. Trimming removed 6 bases at V and 3 bases at J, with 24 bases between. The CDR3 sequence is 17 residues long. Here the CDR3 DNA reads TGTGCCAGCAGACCCGACAGGGTTCAAGCGGGAAGCTACGAGCAGTACTTC. As protein: CASRPDRVQAGSYEQYF.

This clonotype was counted a few times. V and J are TRBV10-3 and TRBJ2-7; D is ambiguous. Looked up from germline, CDR1 is ENHRY and CDR2 is SYGVKD. CDR3 length equals 13 residues. Trimming took 7 bases from V and 4 from J, leaving 14 bases between them. CDR3 bases: TGTGCCATCAAAGGAATGCGGTTTTACGAGCAGTACGTC. It translates to CAIKGMRFYEQYV.

Ten or more counts support this clonotype. The chain has TRBV5-1 and TRBJ2-7, with D maybe TRBD1 (6 bases). CDR1 and CDR2 from the germline V gene are SGHRS and YFSETQ. The CDR3 covers 14 residues. The ends were cut back, 0 bases at V and 2 bases at J, with 9 bases in the middle. The CDR3 bases are TGCGCCAGCAGCTTGGAGGCAGGGGCCTACGAGCAGTACTTC. It encodes CASSLEAGAYEQYF.

This clonotype was observed at least ten times. The J gene is TRBJ2-1, the V gene TRBV12-3 or TRBV12-4, with TRBD2 identical over 9 bases. The CDR3 consists of 14 residues. The J segment lost 6 bases and the V segment lost 9 bases, leaving 9 bases of the junction unmatched. The CDR3 DNA is TGTGCCAGTAGTCGGACTAGCGCCTCCAATGAGCAGTTCTTC. It is translated as CASSRTSASNEQFF.

The chain is built from TRBV12-3 or TRBV12-4 and TRBJ2-2, with D possibly being TRBD2 (6 bases). Trimming took off 3 bases at V and 5 bases at J, with 7 bases between the two ends. The CDR3 is made up of 13 amino acids. CDR3 nucleotides: TGTGCCAGCAGTTTTGCGGGAACCGGGGAGCTGTTTTTT. Protein: CASSFAGTGELFF.